The next 27 T cell receptor beta chains were all read from a single sample in a study of blood T cell repertoires in COVID-19. Assay used: immunoSEQ multiplex PCR; TCRdb lists only in-frame clones, some missing. Counted here are some 290,000 clones, roughly nine tenths occurring once; the ten biggest clones make up less than 4.5%. Specimen: peripheral blood. The receptor set was obtained from a man aged 18 to 29 with active or convalescent COVID-19.

This chain links TRBV18 with TRBJ2-1; 7 nucleotides line up with TRBD1. Germline lookup yields CDR1 KGHSH and CDR2 LQKENI. V lost 5 bases, J lost 4 bases, and 17 bases stayed unmatched. This CDR3 region has 18 residues. CDR3 nucleotides: TGTGCCAGCTCAGCCTTACAGGGGACCAACCCCTTATACAATGAGCAGTTCTTC. Its translation is CASSALQGTNPLYNEQFF.

The count of this clone is one. The chain uses TRBV4-3 and TRBJ2-7; the match to TRBD1 covers 7 bases. V shed 0 bases, J shed 9 bases, and the junction held 11 bases outside the gene matches. CDR3 length: 15 residues. CDR1 is LGHNA and CDR2 is YSLEER in the germline V gene. The CDR3 DNA reads as TGCGCCAGCAGCCAAGATCAACAGGGGTTATTGGGGCAGTACTTC. It codes for CASSQDQQGLLGQYF.

The chain has TRBV10-2 and TRBJ1-5; no firm D call. Trimming left V 3 bases short and J 0 bases short, with 9 bases between. Germline V gives CDR1 WSHSY, CDR2 SAAADI. The CDR3 has 15 amino acids. CDR3 amino acids: CASSETSNSNQPQHF. The DNA for the CDR3 is TGCGCCAGCAGTGAAACATCCAATAGCAATCAGCCCCAGCATTTT.

This chain joins TRBV7-9 and TRBJ2-5, with 10 bases lining up with TRBD2. Trimming took 3 bases from V and 6 from J; bases not matched to a gene: 10. Germline CDR1 SEHNR, CDR2 FQNEAQ (reference sequence). This CDR3 comprises 16 residues. The CDR3 DNA reads as TGTGCCAGCAGCTTCGGAGAGGCTAGCGGGAGAAAGACCCAGTACTTC. Translation gives CASSFGEASGRKTQYF. The variable domain in full, completed from reference TRBV7-9 and TRBJ2-5, reads DTGVSQNPRHKITKRGQNVTFRCDPISEHNRLYWYRQTLGQGPEFLTYFQNEAQLEKSRLLSDRFSAERPKGSFSTLEIQRTEQGDSAMYLCASSFGEASGRKTQYFGPGTRLLVL.

This clone was recorded at least ten times. The genes are TRBV5-1 and TRBJ2-5; the match to TRBD2 covers 11 bases. The trim removed 4 bases at V and 2 bases at J, leaving 7 bases unmatched. The CDR3 spans 16 residues. The germline CDR1 and CDR2 sequences are SGHRS and YFSETQ. CDR3 loop: CASSPGTSGHQETQYF. CDR3 in DNA: TGCGCCAGCAGCCCAGGGACTAGCGGACATCAAGAGACCCAGTACTTC.

This clone was observed a few times. The rearrangement uses TRBV5-4 and TRBJ2-7; TRBD1 is a possible D gene (5 bases). In germline, CDR1 is SGHNT, CDR2 YYREEE (reference sequence). The germline V and J ends were trimmed by 1 base and 1 base, with 15 bases remaining between them. The CDR3 contains 16 residues. The CDR3 DNA sequence: TGTGCCAGCAGCTTGATTCTGGGGCAGGCGTCCTACGAGCAGTACTTC. Amino acid sequence: CASSLILGQASYEQYF.

This clone was seen once. The chain recombines TRBV24-1 with TRBJ2-1; 8 nucleotides match TRBD2. The germline CDR1 and CDR2 sequences are KGHDR and SFDVKD. V lost 10 bases to trimming and J lost 7 bases; unmatched junction nucleotides: 17. The CDR3 contains 16 residues. CDR3 protein: CATASEGTRRDNEQFF. The CDR3 region has the DNA TGTGCCACAGCCAGCGAGGGGACTAGGCGAGATAATGAGCAGTTCTTC.

The CDR3 reads CAISERGQDEKLFF. The CDR3 DNA reads TGTGCCATCAGTGAAAGAGGGCAGGATGAAAAACTGTTTTTT. The chain recombines TRBV10-3 with TRBJ1-4; D gene unclear. The V and J ends lost 3 bases and 6 bases respectively, with 11 bases between them. Germline V CDR1 and CDR2: ENHRY, SYGVKD. CDR3 size: 14 residues.

The rearrangement uses TRBV27 and TRBJ2-5, with TRBD2 matching over 9 bases. The CDR3 is 17 amino acids. V gave up 0 bases and J gave up 4 bases; unmatched junction bases: 9. Per germline, CDR1 MNHEY and CDR2 SMNVEV (reference sequence). The CDR3 DNA sequence: TGTGCCAGCAGTTTATCTTCCAGCGGGGGGCCGGGAGAGACCCAGTACTTC. It encodes CASSLSSSGGPGETQYF.

The chain couples TRBV7-2 to TRBJ2-3, with D perhaps matching TRBD2 (6 bases). The V gene's germline CDR1 is SGHTA and CDR2 FQGNSA. Between the trimmed V and J ends, which lost 4 bases and 4 bases, there was a span of 6 bases. CDR3 length equals 12 residues. The CDR3 bases are TGTGCCAGCAGCTGGGGGGCAGATACGCAGTATTTT. It specifies CASSWGADTQYF.

The chain links TRBV6-5 to TRBJ2-5; D is possibly TRBD2 (7 bases). Germline V gene sequence: CDR1 MNHEY, CDR2 SVGAGI. The CDR3 runs 13 residues. The V and J ends lost 7 bases and 5 bases respectively, with 14 bases between them. The CDR3 sequence is CASKFGGGETQYF. CDR3 in DNA: TGTGCCAGCAAGTTTGGCGGGGGCGAGACCCAGTACTTC.

V gene TRBV18 combines with J gene TRBJ1-5, with D maybe TRBD1 (6 bases). V lost 4 bases and J 5 bases, leaving 15 bases between the germline ends. The CDR3 loop spans 15 amino acids. Per germline, CDR1 KGHSH and CDR2 LQKENI. For the CDR3, the DNA is TGTGCCAGCTCACTTACCTACAGGGATGATCAGCCCCAGCATTTT. This sequence encodes CASSLTYRDDQPQHF.

This clone was recorded once. The chain has TRBV9 and TRBJ2-2; 8 bases match TRBD2. J was trimmed by 5 bases and V by 7 bases; bases with no gene match: 7. Germline V lookup: CDR1 SGDLS, CDR2 YYNGEE. This CDR3 has 14 residues. The CDR3 DNA is TGTGCCAGCGCCGGGCTAGCGGGTACCGGGGAGCTGTTTTTT. The encoded protein is CASAGLAGTGELFF.

The chain recombines TRBV11-2 with TRBJ2-5; no firm D call. Germline V gives CDR1 SGHAT, CDR2 FQNNGV. The CDR3 is made up of 13 amino acids. V was trimmed by 1 base and J by 3 bases, leaving 6 bases between them. This CDR3 is CASSLGPEETQYF. CDR3 in DNA: TGTGCCAGCAGCTTAGGGCCTGAAGAGACCCAGTACTTC.

The CDR3 here is CASSAYTGGEDYGYTF. CDR3 in DNA: TGCGCCAGCAGCGCTTATACAGGGGGGGAGGACTATGGCTACACCTTC. The chain employs TRBV5-1 and TRBJ1-2, with TRBD1 matching over 8 bases. Losses at the gene ends were 4 bases for V and 3 bases for J; bases not matched to a gene: 11. The CDR3 runs to 16 residues. From germline, CDR1 is SGHRS and CDR2 YFSETQ.

The DNA of the CDR3 is TGTGCCAGCAGCGTTAAGGGGGCTTGGGACGGGGAGCTGTTTTTT. Amino acid sequence: CASSVKGAWDGELFF. The chain uses TRBV9 and TRBJ2-2, with TRBD1 matching 7 bases. There are 15 residues in the CDR3. With 2 bases clipped from V and 7 bases from J, the junction kept 8 bases outside the gene matches. Per germline, CDR1 SGDLS and CDR2 YYNGEE.

This clone was recorded only once. V usage is TRBV12-3 or TRBV12-4 and J usage is TRBJ1-2; maybe TRBD1 (5 bases). V was shortened by 5 bases and J by 8 bases, with 15 bases between the two germline ends. The CDR3 contains 13 residues. CDR3 sequence (DNA): TGTGCCAGCAGTCTACACGCAGGGTACGGCTACACCTTC. It specifies CASSLHAGYGYTF.

The chain recombines TRBV21-1 with TRBJ2-7; the listed D gene, TRBD2, was not tested against the DNA. TRBV21-1 has pseudogene status. The CDR3 has 15 amino acids. CDR3 region: CASSSLGEGLYEQYF. CDR3 in DNA: TGTGCCAGCAGCAGCCTAGGGGAGGGATTGTACGAGCAGTACTTC.

V is TRBV7-6 and J is TRBJ1-4; TRBD1 is a possible D gene (6 bases). This CDR3 region has 18 residues. Between the trimmed V and J ends, which lost 3 bases and 4 bases, there was a span of 21 bases. Germline V gene lookup returns CDR1 SGHVS and CDR2 FNYEAQ. CDR3 amino acids: CASSLGPGQRKHNEKLFF. CDR3 nucleotide sequence: TGTGCCAGCAGCTTGGGGCCGGGACAACGCAAACATAATGAAAAACTGTTTTTT.

The rearrangement links TRBV4-2 to TRBJ2-1, with 7 bases identical to TRBD2. Germline CDR1 is LGHNA and CDR2 is YNFKEQ. CDR3 size: 15 residues. The V segment lost 3 bases and the J segment 4 bases; nucleotides outside the gene matches: 6. The CDR3 DNA reads as TGTGCCAGCAGCCAGAGACTAGCAGATTACAATGAGCAGTTCTTC. Its translation is CASSQRLADYNEQFF.

J is TRBJ1-1 and V is TRBV13; 7 bases fit TRBD1. Germline V CDR1 and CDR2: PRHDT, FYEKMQ (reference sequence). V lost 2 bases and J lost 4; bases outside the gene matches: 7. CDR3 length equals 15 residues. In DNA form, the CDR3 reads TGTGCCAGCAGCTTACCCTCACAGGGGATCACTGAAGCTTTCTTT. Its protein is CASSLPSQGITEAFF.

This clone was counted a single time. The V and J genes are TRBV12-5 and TRBJ1-5; D unclear. Germline lookup yields CDR1 LGHNT and CDR2 FRNRAP. Deletions cut 3 bases from V and 7 bases from J, with 10 bases between. The CDR3 is made up of 13 amino acids. CDR3 sequence (DNA): TGTGCTAGTGGTTTCGGGGAAATGCAGCCCCAGCATTTT. It is translated as CASGFGEMQPQHF.

The J gene is TRBJ2-5, the V gene TRBV5-1; 8 bases fit TRBD2. Per germline, CDR1 SGHRS and CDR2 YFSETQ. V was clipped by 2 bases and J by 5 bases; unmatched bases: 8. The CDR3 has 15 residues. DNA for the CDR3: TGCGCCAGCAGCTTCCGCGGGGGGCCGGAGGAGACCCAGTACTTC. It translates to CASSFRGGPEETQYF.

CDR3 loop: CATSDEGDYGYTF. CDR3 nucleotide sequence: TGTGCCACCAGTGATGAGGGTGACTATGGCTACACCTTC. The V and J genes are TRBV24-1 and TRBJ1-2; no clear D gene. The germline V gene has CDR1 KGHDR and CDR2 SFDVKD. V was clipped by 3 bases and J by 3 bases, with 7 bases between them. CDR3 length equals 13 residues.

Comment on this clone: An end of the junction differs from the germline gene, which may be a read error. This chain links TRBV6-4 with TRBJ2-5; 8 nucleotides align to TRBD1. Germline V CDR1 and CDR2: MRHNA, SNTAGT. This CDR3 spans 13 amino acids. The CDR3 DNA follows: TGTGCCAGCAGTGAAGGGACAGGAGAGAGCCAGTACTTC. It yields the protein CASSEGTGESQYF.

V usage is TRBV6-5 and J usage is TRBJ1-1, with D possibly TRBD1 on 5 matching bases. Germline V lookup: CDR1 MNHEY, CDR2 SVGAGI. The CDR3 has 14 amino acids. V was trimmed by 2 bases and J by 1 base, leaving 8 bases between them. The DNA for the CDR3 is TGTGCCAGCAGTTACACCCAGGGGAACACTGAAGCTTTCTTT. Its translation is CASSYTQGNTEAFF.

This clone was detected only a few times. The chain carries TRBV5-4 and TRBJ1-1, with 8 bases matching TRBD1. CDR1 and CDR2 from the germline V gene are SGHNT and YYREEE (reference sequence). The CDR3 contains 13 residues. The V gene end was trimmed by 3 bases and the J gene end by 5 bases; junction bases not matched to a gene: 3. This CDR3 reads CASSSRQGTEAFF. DNA of the CDR3: TGTGCCAGCAGCTCCCGACAGGGGACTGAAGCTTTCTTT.